The T cell receptor beta chain described here comes from a study of blood T cells in healthy people across ages. Next came a second PCR, run for 7 to 11 cycles, which used a sample-barcoded 5' primer along with a J-beta primer mix. Tags on each cDNA molecule came from a template-switch adaptor with 12 random nucleotides. Individual samples furnished no less than 2.5 million CDR3-containing paired-end reads apiece. TCRdb called the 5' RACE reads again in MiXCR, with one record for every CDR3 protein. This sample carries 1,800,000 or so distinct CDR3 sequences, around 40% of them seen once, and the ten largest clones take roughly 24%. The CDR3 runs 12 residues. Germline CDR1 reads MDHEN; CDR2 reads SYDVKM. The V and J ends lost 5 bases and 6 bases respectively, with 10 bases between them. In its sample, this clonotype was seen a few times.

The specimen was blood. This receptor was taken from a human donor in good health. The chain joins TRBV28 to TRBJ1-2, with D hard to call. CDR3 loop: CASSGLPDGYTF. Written as DNA, the CDR3 is TGTGCCAGCAGTGGGCTACCGGATGGCTACACCTTC.